This T cell receptor (beta chain) stems from a study of CD8 T cells in ankylosing spondylitis. This clonotype was seen a few times. Its antigen is not identified. Findings and caveats of the study: Fewer than 10 highly homologous variants made up a TCR beta motif that seemed to typify ankylosing spondylitis blood. As for the disease-linked clones, they showed a CD8+ phenotype and occurred at relatively low frequencies in peripheral blood.

With molecular barcodes, quantitative 5'-RACE was used to make the TCR beta libraries. TCRdb passed the 5' RACE reads through MiXCR, listing each CDR3 protein once. The sample records about 390,000 distinct CDR3 sequences, around 20% being singletons. This TCR derives from a male donor with ankylosing spondylitis. The sequenced sample consisted of blood, either unsorted or a sorted T cell fraction (not recorded which).

This CDR3 is CASSLGQGIYF. The CDR3 region has the DNA TGTGCCAGCAGCTTGGGACAGGGGATTTACTTC. The chain joins TRBV11-2 to TRBJ2-7; 10 bases are shared with TRBD1. V was pared by 3 bases and J by 13 bases, with 3 bases of the junction left unmatched. This CDR3 is built from 11 residues. Germline CDR1 SGHAT, CDR2 FQNNGV.